This passage covers 11 T cell receptor beta chains from one sample sequenced in a study of CD8+ T cells in alopecia areata. Extraction of RNA preceded its reverse transcription into cDNA, which served as the sequencing template. Generated by immunoSEQ multiplex PCR, the TCRdb table keeps only in-frame clones and is missing some. Altogether about 200,000 clones are present, over 45% being singletons, with the ten largest covering roughly 5.8%. Described treatment: oral pan-JAK inhibitor, 5-10 mg twice daily. The sequencing used CD4+ T cells sorted from blood, collected at week 24, from a patient treated with tofacitinib. Every receptor here comes from a human donor with alopecia areata.

The chain joins TRBV5-6 to TRBJ2-7; 10 bases match TRBD2. The CDR3 runs 14 residues. V lost 4 bases and J lost 5; bases outside the gene matches: 6. Germline loops: CDR1 SGHDT, CDR2 YYEEEE. The CDR3 nucleotides are TGTGCCAGCAGCCAGGGTCTAGCGGGAGACGAGCAGTACTTC. It specifies CASSQGLAGDEQYF.

This clone was recorded only once. V is TRBV2 and J is TRBJ1-5; 9 bases are shared with TRBD1. V was clipped by 3 bases and J by 3 bases; unmatched bases: 9. The CDR3 is 17 amino acids. Germline CDR1 and CDR2: SNHLY and FYNNEI. The CDR3 region is CASSDTGGEYSNQPQHF. In DNA form, the CDR3 reads TGTGCCAGCAGTGACACAGGGGGCGAATATTCCAATCAGCCCCAGCATTTT.

CDR3 residues: CASRAGTDTQYF. The CDR3 DNA reads as TGTGCCAGCAGGGCGGGCACAGATACGCAGTATTTT. J is TRBJ2-3 and V is TRBV2; D not resolved. Germline V gives CDR1 SNHLY, CDR2 FYNNEI. Trimming took 6 bases from V and 1 from J, leaving 5 bases between them. The CDR3 length is 12 residues.

This sequence joins TRBV6-1 and TRBJ2-7; TRBD1 might be the D (5 bases). The CDR3 spans 16 residues. The V end lost 4 bases, the J end lost 3 bases, and 19 bases lay between the germline ends. From germline, CDR1 is MNHNS and CDR2 SASEGT. The CDR3 DNA sequence: TGTGCCAGCAGTGCCGACAGTTTCTCCCCTAACTACGAGCAGTACTTC. The encoded protein is CASSADSFSPNYEQYF.

The rearrangement links TRBV19 to TRBJ1-1; D remains ambiguous. Germline assignment: CDR1 LNHDA and CDR2 SQIVND (reference sequence). Between the trimmed V and J ends, which lost 6 bases and 0 bases, there was a span of 5 bases. The CDR3 totals 12 residues. In nucleotides, the CDR3 is TGTGCCAGTAGCCACTTGAACACTGAAGCTTTCTTT. As protein: CASSHLNTEAFF.

The chain combines TRBV5-1 with TRBJ2-1; D gene unclear. CDR1 is SGHRS, CDR2 YFSETQ, per germline. With 5 bases removed from V and 5 bases from J, the gap between germline ends came to 8 bases. This CDR3 spans 12 amino acids. The CDR3 sequence is CASRPLDNEQFF. The CDR3 DNA reads TGCGCCAGCAGGCCTTTGGACAATGAGCAGTTCTTC.

The V and J genes are TRBV5-1 and TRBJ2-3; 8 bases match TRBD2. V lost 0 bases and J lost 3; bases outside the gene matches: 12. Germline values: CDR1 SGHRS, CDR2 YFSETQ. The CDR3 totals 18 residues. This CDR3 reads CASSLGVAGRGSTDTQYF. The CDR3 coding sequence is TGCGCCAGCAGCTTGGGGGTAGCGGGGAGAGGTTCGACAGATACGCAGTATTTT.

This clone has only a few counts. V and J are TRBV5-1 and TRBJ2-7, with TRBD2 as a possible D gene (5 bases). The V gene's germline CDR1 is SGHRS and CDR2 YFSETQ. The V and J ends lost 4 bases and 6 bases respectively, with 11 bases between them. This CDR3 has 12 amino acids. The CDR3 DNA sequence: TGCGCCAGCAGCGCTGCACGGGGCGAGCAGTACTTC. It yields the protein CASSAARGEQYF.

The gene calls are TRBV2 and TRBJ1-1; TRBD1 is a possible D gene (6 bases). Germline-derived CDR1 and CDR2 are SNHLY and FYNNEI. The CDR3 has 16 amino acids. Trimming cost V 1 base and J 0 bases, with 12 bases left between them. The CDR3 DNA is TGTGCCAGCAGTGAAGGTGGGGGGCAGATGAACACTGAAGCTTTCTTT. This translates into CASSEGGGQMNTEAFF.

This clone came up a few times. This chain links TRBV10-3 with TRBJ2-1, with TRBD2 matching over 9 bases. Germline lookup yields CDR1 ENHRY and CDR2 SYGVKD. Trimming removed 6 bases from V and 7 bases from J; junction bases left unmatched: 7. CDR3 size: 14 residues. The CDR3 DNA follows: TGTGCCATCAGCCCGGGACTAGCTCAGAATGAGCAGTTCTTC. Residues: CAISPGLAQNEQFF.

This chain connects TRBV7-9 to TRBJ2-1, with D tentatively TRBD2 (6 bases). CDR3 length: 14 amino acids. Germline CDR1 and CDR2: SEHNR and FQNEAQ (reference sequence). Trimming stripped 5 bases from V and 5 bases from J, with 13 bases between. CDR3 region: CASSPGRGNNEQFF. CDR3 DNA: TGTGCCAGCAGCCCCGGGAGAGGTAACAATGAGCAGTTCTTC.